The 17 T cell receptor beta chains listed next were all sequenced from one sample in a study of identical twins. TCRdb itself ran the 5' RACE reads through MiXCR, one entry per CDR3 protein. Seen here are a few hundred thousand distinct CDR3 sequences, 8.5% to 9.5% observed once, and the top ten hold around 7.1%. Separately, the same data were catalogued under a study of yellow fever vaccine responses in identical twins.

The specimen sequenced was CD8+ T cells sorted from blood. The origin of the receptors is a woman in her late teens or twenties in good health.

Comments on this clonotype: A much larger clone lies a single base off, so this may be a read error. The chain carries TRBV7-8 and TRBJ2-7; TRBD2 might be the D (6 bases). V dropped 4 bases and J dropped 4 bases, with 14 bases sitting between them. From germline, CDR1 is SGHVS and CDR2 FQNEAQ. The CDR3 totals 14 residues. The CDR3, as DNA: TGTGCCAGCAGCTCAGGACGGGGGTGGTACGAGCAGTACTTC. Protein product: CASSSGRGWYEQYF.

This clonotype was picked up many times. The rearrangement uses TRBV4-3 and TRBJ2-3; 10 positions match TRBD2. Germline-derived CDR1 and CDR2 are LGHNA and YSLEER. V dropped 3 bases and J dropped 6; count of bases not matched to a gene: 12. CDR3 size: 17 residues. The CDR3 DNA reads as TGCGCCAGCAGCCACCCTCCTCTAGCGGGAGAGGGTGATACGCAGTATTTT. Protein: CASSHPPLAGEGDTQYF.

This clonotype was detected only a few times. The chain employs TRBV2 and TRBJ1-5; D might be TRBD1 (6 bases). This CDR3 is 16 amino acids long. CDR1 and CDR2 (germline): SNHLY, FYNNEI. The V and J ends lost 3 bases and 0 bases respectively, with 12 bases between them. For the CDR3, the DNA is TGTGCCAGCAGTGACCCACACAGGGCTAGCAATCAGCCCCAGCATTTT. This codes for CASSDPHRASNQPQHF.

This clonotype occurred a few times. This rearrangement joins TRBV15 to TRBJ2-7; 9 bases align to TRBD1. The V gene's germline CDR1 is LNHNV and CDR2 YYDKDF (reference sequence). CDR3 size: 16 residues. The trim removed 4 bases at V and 1 base at J, leaving 8 bases unmatched. The CDR3 here is CATSTATGGKSYEQYF. In DNA form, the CDR3 reads TGTGCCACCAGCACCGCGACAGGGGGAAAATCCTACGAGCAGTACTTC.

The rearrangement joins TRBV10-3 to TRBJ1-6, with D possibly being TRBD1 (5 bases). This CDR3 has 14 amino acids. Trimming took 2 bases from V and 7 from J, leaving 9 bases between them. Germline CDR1 and CDR2: ENHRY and SYGVKD. The CDR3 bases are TGTGCCATCAGTGAGAAGGGGAGGAATTCACCCCTCCACTTT. This translates into CAISEKGRNSPLHF.

This clonotype came up many times. The genes are TRBV29-1 and TRBJ2-7; D gene unclear. The V gene's germline CDR1 is SQVTM and CDR2 ANQGSEA. V lost 4 bases, J lost 5 bases, and 12 bases lay in between. This CDR3 is built from 12 residues. For the CDR3, the DNA is TGCAGCGTTGCAATGGGGAACAACGAGCAGTACTTC. Residues: CSVAMGNNEQYF.

This clonotype has ten or more counts. Germline and junction disagree at one end, which may indicate a read error. The V call is TRBV7-9, the J call TRBJ2-1; 7 positions match TRBD1. Germline lookup yields CDR1 SEHNR and CDR2 FQNEAQ (reference sequence). The CDR3 sequence is 16 residues long. The CDR3 region has the DNA TGTGCCAGCAGCCTAGCCGGGACAGAGAATTACAATGAGCAGTTCTTC. It specifies CASSLAGTENYNEQFF.

Remarks on this clonotype: A much larger clonotype is one base distant, so this may be a read error. The rearrangement uses TRBV4-2 and TRBJ2-1, with 7 bases identical to TRBD1. The CDR3 sequence is 14 residues long. Per the germline V gene, CDR1 is LGHNA and CDR2 is YNFKEQ. The J segment lost 12 bases and the V segment lost 8 bases, leaving 16 bases of the junction unmatched. The DNA of the CDR3 is TGTGCCAGCGGTACGTTCGACAGGGAATATGGGCAGTTCTTC. Protein: CASGTFDREYGQFF.

This clonotype occurred many times. V is TRBV29-1 and J is TRBJ2-7, with 7 bases fitting TRBD1. The CDR3 contains 14 residues. V was pared by 5 bases and J by 0 bases, with 7 bases of the junction left unmatched. Germline lookup yields CDR1 SQVTM and CDR2 ANQGSEA. The CDR3 sequence: CSVIQGLSSYEQYF. The CDR3 bases are TGCAGCGTTATACAGGGGCTGAGCTCCTACGAGCAGTACTTC.

In its sample, this clonotype was seen a few times. The V and J genes are TRBV2 and TRBJ1-2, with TRBD1 matching 7 bases. The ends lost 0 bases at V and 4 bases at J; junction bases unmatched: 5. CDR3 size: 15 residues. The germline V gene encodes CDR1 SNHLY and CDR2 FYNNEI. CDR3 loop: CASSEAGTAVYGYTF. The CDR3 bases are TGTGCCAGCAGTGAAGCGGGGACAGCCGTCTATGGCTACACCTTC.

This clonotype was seen only a few times. The chain combines TRBV25-1 with TRBJ2-2; D possibly corresponds to TRBD1 (7 bases). The germline V gene has CDR1 MGHDK and CDR2 SYGVNS. The CDR3 loop spans 16 amino acids. Trimming took off 4 bases at V and 4 bases at J, with 16 bases between the two ends. CDR3 region: CASSAEGAWSTGELFF. The DNA of the CDR3 is TGTGCCAGCAGTGCGGAGGGGGCGTGGAGCACCGGGGAGCTGTTTTTT.

The chain uses TRBV4-3 and TRBJ2-5, with 9 bases aligning to TRBD1. The CDR3 covers 16 residues. Germline V gene data show CDR1 as LGHNA and CDR2 as YSLEER. V dropped 0 bases and J dropped 2; count of bases not matched to a gene: 4. The CDR3 region has the DNA TGCGCCAGCAGCCAAGACGTCGGGACAGGGCAAGAGACCCAGTACTTC. This sequence encodes CASSQDVGTGQETQYF.

In its sample, this clonotype was seen a few times. This rearrangement joins TRBV12-3 or TRBV12-4 to TRBJ1-2; D is undetermined. With 7 bases removed from V and 5 bases from J, the gap between germline ends came to 11 bases. The CDR3 sequence is 12 residues long. The CDR3 sequence is CASIHAQYGYTF. The CDR3 DNA sequence: TGTGCCAGCATCCACGCCCAGTATGGCTACACCTTC.

This clonotype came up a few times. The chain is built from TRBV2 and TRBJ2-7, with D perhaps given as TRBD1 or TRBD2 (5 bases each). The CDR3 has 14 amino acids. Germline V gene data show CDR1 as SNHLY and CDR2 as FYNNEI. V was clipped by 3 bases and J by 4 bases, with 13 bases between them. The CDR3 region has the DNA TGTGCCAGCAGTGAGCGGGTGGCAGGGTACGAGCAGTACTTC. Residues: CASSERVAGYEQYF.

This clonotype appeared many times. The V and J genes are TRBV3-1 and TRBJ2-5, with 10 nucleotides matching TRBD2. The CDR3 has 15 residues. The germline V gene encodes CDR1 LGHDT and CDR2 YNNKEL (reference sequence). V shed 3 bases and J 1 base; nucleotides not matched to a gene: 2. In nucleotides, the CDR3 is TGTGCCAGCAGCCAGGCTAGCGGGAGCCAAGAGACCCAGTACTTC. As protein: CASSQASGSQETQYF.

The sample holds a few counts of this clonotype. The chain carries TRBV27 and TRBJ1-1; TRBD1 matches at 7 bases. V lost 0 bases and J lost 4; bases outside the gene matches: 2. Germline lookup yields CDR1 MNHEY and CDR2 SMNVEV (reference sequence). CDR3 length equals 14 residues. The CDR3 DNA reads as TGTGCCAGCAGTTTATCGGGGACAGTCACTGAAGCTTTCTTT. Residues: CASSLSGTVTEAFF.

The sample holds many counts of this clonotype. DNA of the CDR3: TGTGCCAGCAGCCAAGGACTAGCACCTGGGGCCAACGTCCTGACTTTC. Its protein product is CASSQGLAPGANVLTF. The chain joins TRBV14 to TRBJ2-6; 7 nucleotides align to TRBD2. Per the germline V gene, CDR1 is SGHDN and CDR2 is FVKESK. The V and J ends lost 1 base and 2 bases, in that order; junction bases with no gene match: 2. This CDR3 is built from 16 residues.